The rows below give T cell receptor beta chains drawn from one sample of a study of blood T cell repertoires in COVID-19. Some clones are missing from TCRdb's copy, which holds only in-frame ones; the method was immunoSEQ multiplex PCR. The repertoire holds 370,000 or so clones, about 90% seen once, with 1% to 1.5% in the top ten. The sequenced material came from PBMCs or T cells enriched from blood (not recorded which). The receptors come from a man aged 25-45 years who had recovered from COVID-19. CDR3s include the opening cysteine and the closing phenylalanine or tryptophan.

J | V | CDR3
TRBJ1-1 | TRBV30 | CAWMVGLSNTEAFF
TRBJ2-3 | TRBV6-4 | CASSEASGGATDTQYF
TRBJ2-2 | TRBV7-2 | CASSLQGRDTGELFF
TRBJ2-7 | TRBV7-2 | CASGERTGAVYEQYF
TRBJ1-6 | TRBV5-4 | CASSLQTSDSPLHF
TRBJ1-5 | TRBV7-9 | CASSPGGGTGGVINQPQHF
TRBJ2-5 | TRBV7-6 | CASSLGPLTGDGTQYF
TRBJ2-7 | TRBV29-1 | CSVETGIYEQYF
TRBJ1-1 | TRBV6-5 | CASSNPGGRTEAFF
TRBJ2-1 | TRBV5-1 | CASSFWGGFYNEQFF
TRBJ2-1 | TRBV4-3 | CASSRDRDPYNEQFF
TRBJ1-4 | TRBV19 | CASSIGQAATNEKLFF
TRBJ2-7 | TRBV29-1 | CSAATGGYEQYF
TRBJ1-1 | TRBV5-6 | CASSLRGLGTEAFF
TRBJ1-2 | TRBV19 | CASSTRGRTPFYGYTF
TRBJ2-5 | TRBV27 | CASSSPTGGGETQYF
TRBJ1-2 | TRBV6-5 | CASSYTFGGHGYTF
TRBJ1-2 | TRBV12-3/TRBV12-4 | CASSFPRGGYTF
TRBJ1-5 | TRBV18 | CASSPTGAKQPQHF
TRBJ1-1 | TRBV27 | CASSRHRAGDTEAFF
TRBJ2-1 | TRBV3-1/TRBV3-2 | CASSQRGGGFIHEQFF
TRBJ1-6 | TRBV4-1 | CASSQPTLLNSPLHF
TRBJ2-5 | TRBV6-5 | CASSQGLAGVETQYF
TRBJ2-4 | TRBV18 | CASSPSGGAKNIQYF
TRBJ1-5 | TRBV20-1 | CSASDSGTANQPQHF
TRBJ1-1 | TRBV5-1 | CASSHPGTGFVEAFF
TRBJ2-5 | TRBV3-1/TRBV3-2 | CASSQGRLPQETQYF
TRBJ1-1 | TRBV7-2 | CASSSSGWSEAFF
TRBJ1-4 | TRBV30 | CAWSAQGATNEKLFF
TRBJ1-1 | TRBV25-1 | CASSESTGTEAFF
TRBJ1-1 | TRBV18 | CASSLIQGNTEAFF
TRBJ1-3 | TRBV2 | CAITDKHSGNTIYF
TRBJ1-5 | TRBV3-1/TRBV3-2 | CASSQPDRDNQPQHF
TRBJ2-3 | TRBV5-5 | CASSDRTGADTQYF
TRBJ2-3 | TRBV7-9 | CASSGGRGIITDTQYF
TRBJ2-2 | TRBV6-5 | CASSYQAGSTGELFF
TRBJ1-2 | TRBV10-2 | CASEANYGYTF
TRBJ1-4 | TRBV3-1/TRBV3-2 | CASSQWAGNEKLFF
TRBJ2-7 | TRBV5-4 | CASSPTGGSSYEQYF
TRBJ2-5 | TRBV5-1 | CASSQGQGQTQYF
TRBJ2-6 | TRBV6-5 | CASSYLASGANVLTF
TRBJ1-6 | TRBV10-2 | CASSEVGGTGSPLHF
TRBJ1-3 | TRBV6-5 | CASSYSRRGTIYF
TRBJ1-2 | TRBV27 | CASSLPKGQGHGGIIYGYTF
TRBJ2-2 | TRBV27 | CASSLGRAGELFF
TRBJ1-4 | TRBV4-1 | CASLGTSTNEKLFF
TRBJ1-2 | TRBV19 | CASSLGDTNGYTF
TRBJ1-4 | TRBV7-9 | CASSLAGGGQLFF
TRBJ2-7 | TRBV6-5 | CASRLGRRVEYEQYF